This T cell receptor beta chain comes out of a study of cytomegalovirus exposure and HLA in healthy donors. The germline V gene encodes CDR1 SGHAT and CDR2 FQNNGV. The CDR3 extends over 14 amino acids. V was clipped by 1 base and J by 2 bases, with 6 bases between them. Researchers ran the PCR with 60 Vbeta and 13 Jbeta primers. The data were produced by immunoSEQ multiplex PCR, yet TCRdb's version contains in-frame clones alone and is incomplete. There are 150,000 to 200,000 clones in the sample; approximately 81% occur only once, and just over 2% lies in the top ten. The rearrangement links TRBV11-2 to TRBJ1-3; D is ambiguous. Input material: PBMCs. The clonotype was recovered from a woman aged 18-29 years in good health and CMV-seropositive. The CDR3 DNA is TGTGCCAGCAGCTTAGGGTCAGCTGGAAACACCATATATTTT. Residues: CASSLGSAGNTIYF.